Listed below are T cell receptor beta chains from one sample, sequenced in a study of immune heterogeneity within non-small cell lung tumors. TCRdb reprocessed the multiplex PCR reads via MiXCR and lists one record per CDR3 protein. Of about 15,000 distinct CDR3 sequences listed, 25% to 35% are singletons. Sequenced material: lung tumor tissue. The source of these receptors is a woman between 45 and 60 years old with non-small cell lung cancer. Each CDR3 is given with its conserved first and last residue. D genes are given only for firm matches. Size values are once, few and many counts, or a class for expanded clones, and some rows have none.

TRBV2	TRBJ1-2	-	-	TGTGCCAGTCAGGAGAACTATGGCTACACCTTC	CASQENYGYTF
TRBV19	TRBJ2-7	-	medium-sized	TGTGCCAGTAGTATCGGAGTTGGAAGCTACGAGCAGTACTTC	CASSIGVGSYEQYF
TRBV20-1	TRBJ1-6	TRBD1	many	TGCAGTGCTGGACAGGGGCTTAGAGATAATTCACCCCTCCACTTT	CSAGQGLRDNSPLHF
TRBV20-1	TRBJ2-5	-	-	TGCAGTGCTAGAGATTTCGTGGGTTTAGGTGTAAAGACCCAGTACTTC	CSARDFVGLGVKTQYF
TRBV27	TRBJ2-1	-	many	TGTGCCAGCACGAACACAGAGAAGCGACCCAATGAGCAGTTCTTC	CASTNTEKRPNEQFF
TRBV6-2/TRBV6-3	TRBJ1-4	-	many	TGTGCCAGCAGTTACTCGACAGGATTCAGGGAAAAACTGTTTTTT	CASSYSTGFREKLFF
TRBV11-2	TRBJ1-2	-	many	TGTGCCAGCAGCTTAGGTCAGGACCCCCCGACAGGCTACACCTTC	CASSLGQDPPTGYTF
TRBV12-3/TRBV12-4	TRBJ2-1	TRBD2	many	TGTGCCAGCAACGAACTAGCGGGGGGGTACAATGAGCAGTTCTTC	CASNELAGGYNEQFF
TRBV30	TRBJ1-3	TRBD1	medium-sized	TGTGCCTTAGACAGGGCTGGAAACACCATATATTTT	CALDRAGNTIYF
TRBV5-6	TRBJ2-1	-	-	TGTGCCAGCAGCTTTACAGGGAGATACAATGAGCAGTTCTTC	CASSFTGRYNEQFF
TRBV29-1	TRBJ2-2	-	-	TGCAGCGTTGGTCCCTCCAGCGCCACGAACACCGGGGAGCTGCTTTTT	CSVGPSSATNTGELLF
TRBV28	TRBJ1-6	-	-	TGTGCCAGCATTCTACAAGGGGCAGTCCTTTCACCCCTCCACTTT	CASILQGAVLSPLHF
TRBV3-1	TRBJ1-5	-	many	TGTGCCAGCAGCCAAGACTCGGGGAGCAATCAGCCCCAGCATTTT	CASSQDSGSNQPQHF
TRBV30	TRBJ1-6	-	medium-sized	TGTGCCTGGAGTGGGACGGCAAATTCACCCCTCCACTTT	CAWSGTANSPLHF
TRBV12-5	TRBJ2-3	TRBD2	-	TGTGCTAGTGGTTTGGCTGGCGGGGGGGCTACAGATACGCAGTATTTT	CASGLAGGGATDTQYF
TRBV24-1	TRBJ1-2	TRBD1	large	TGTGCCACCAGTGATGGACAGGGTGTGAACTATGGCTACACCTTC	CATSDGQGVNYGYTF
TRBV25-1	TRBJ2-1	TRBD2	few	TGTGCCAGCAGTCCCGGTAGCGGGTCCTACAATGAGCAGTTCTTC	CASSPGSGSYNEQFF
TRBV12-3/TRBV12-4	TRBJ2-3	TRBD2	many	TGTGCCAGCAGTTTACTGACTAGCGGGGGCACAGATACGCAGTATTTT	CASSLLTSGGTDTQYF
TRBV6-5	TRBJ2-7	TRBD2	-	TGTGCCAGCAGTTACTCGTCGGCTAGCGGGAGGTTCTCCTACTCCTACGAGCAGTACTTC	CASSYSSASGRFSYSYEQYF
TRBV6-1	TRBJ1-2	-	many	TGTGCCAGCAGGGTGGACATCCCTCGTGGCTACACCTTC	CASRVDIPRGYTF
TRBV28	TRBJ1-2	-	-	TGTGCCAGCAGTTTATCCACCGTAGGAGTGCAGGGTGCACTAGCTAACTATGGCTACACCTTC	CASSLSTVGVQGALANYGYTF
TRBV18	TRBJ2-1	-	many	TGTGCCAGCTCACCCTCATGGGTGGGGAGCTCCTACAATGAGCAGTTCTTC	CASSPSWVGSSYNEQFF
TRBV6-1	TRBJ2-2	-	large	TGTGCCAGCAGGGAAAAAGCCGGGGAGCTGTTTTTT	CASREKAGELFF
TRBV3-1	TRBJ1-2	TRBD1	-	TGTGCCAGCAGCCCTGGACAGGGCATAACCGGCTACACCTTC	CASSPGQGITGYTF
TRBV12-5	TRBJ2-7	-	-	TGTGCTAGTGGTTTGGTAGCTTTCGTGGCGGATTCCTACGAGCAGTACTTC	CASGLVAFVADSYEQYF
TRBV28	TRBJ2-7	-	many	TGTGCCAGCAGTTTAATTCGGGCCGAAAGCCGAGGCGAGCAGTACTTC	CASSLIRAESRGEQYF
TRBV28	TRBJ2-7	TRBD2	-	TGTGCCAGCAGTTCCCCGGGACTAGCGGGAGCAGGAGAGCAGTACTTC	CASSSPGLAGAGEQYF
TRBV7-6	TRBJ2-3	TRBD1	medium-sized	TGTGCCAGCAGCTCAAACAGGGGGAACTCAGATACGCAGTATTTT	CASSSNRGNSDTQYF
TRBV28	TRBJ1-4	TRBD1	many	TGTGCCAGCAGTTTCGACAGGGGTTCCAATGAAAAACTGTTTTTT	CASSFDRGSNEKLFF
TRBV7-3	TRBJ1-1	-	-	TGTGCCAGCAGCTTAACGCAGGGCCCGTTCGCTGAAGCTTTCTTT	CASSLTQGPFAEAFF
TRBV6-1	TRBJ1-6	-	medium-sized	TGTGCCAGCAGTGAAATGGAGAGCTCCTATAATTCACCCCTCCACTTT	CASSEMESSYNSPLHF